This T cell receptor beta chain appears in the sequencing data of a study of shared clonotypes between healthy human individuals. The germline V gene has CDR1 LNHDA and CDR2 SQIVND (reference sequence). Germline trimming cut 4 bases from V and 3 bases from J; bases unmatched to any gene: 14. The CDR3 runs 17 residues. Running of the assay took place at deep level. The authors' processing: Filtering differed, since immunoSEQ gave only junction sequences and no quality scores. Only in-frame clones appear in the TCRdb table, and some are missing; sequencing was by immunoSEQ multiplex PCR. V and J calls plus clone size are reproduced from that table; the DNA served to infer D and trimming. The sample consists of some 2,500,000 clones, around 93% of them appearing once.

The source material was naive CD4+ T cells from PBMCs. Sample subset: CD45RA+ positively selected. This clonotype was sampled from a man younger than 30 in good health. Some clones in this sample may be carry-over from other donors' samples. The chain combines TRBV19 with TRBJ1-2; 7 bases are shared with TRBD1. In DNA, the CDR3 is TGTGCCAGTAGTACCCCTTCACAGGGGCCAACCCACTATGGCTACACCTTC. The encoded protein is CASSTPSQGPTHYGYTF.